This section outlines one TCR beta chain sequence together with its context. The antigen remains unidentified. Looked up from germline, CDR1 is SGHNT and CDR2 is YYREEE (reference sequence). The CDR3 loop spans 16 amino acids. V shed 4 bases, J shed 4 bases, and the junction held 10 bases outside the gene matches. The sample originates from a study of cytomegalovirus exposure and HLA in healthy donors. Study context: Samples from HLA-typed donors yielded approximately 88 million unique TCRs in an early data release.

PCR employed 60 Vbeta and 13 Jbeta primers. Produced via immunoSEQ multiplex PCR; TCRdb's table is partial and in-frame only. The table records 150,000 or so clones, about 74% of them present only once. Points from the study as a whole: Most TCR beta V segments were productive about 90% or about 30% of the time in an earlier analysis. For TCR beta chains, V- and J-gene trimming was later linked to a missense DCLRE1C variant. Highest at DRB1 and lowest at HLA-C, TCR association rates differed among HLA loci in a later analysis.

This rearrangement joins TRBV5-4 to TRBJ2-1, with 8 positions matching TRBD2. The sample was PBMCs. This receptor was obtained from a man aged 40-50 years in good health and CMV-seropositive. CDR3 coding DNA: TGTGCCAGCAGCCGGGCGGCGGGAGGAGGGTACAATGAGCAGTTCTTC. This sequence encodes CASSRAAGGGYNEQFF. The full variable domain, completed using reference TRBV5-4 and TRBJ2-1, is ETGVTQSPTHLIKTRGQQVTLRCSSQSGHNTVSWYQQALGQGPQFIFQYYREEENGRGNFPPRFSGLQFPNYSSELNVNALELDDSALYLCASSRAAGGGYNEQFFGPGTRLTVL.